These 31 T cell receptor beta chains were sequenced from one sample in a study of CD8 T cells in ankylosing spondylitis. TCRdb itself ran the 5' RACE reads through MiXCR, one entry per CDR3 protein. The table has about 100,000 distinct CDR3 sequences, about 7.7% seen once. Sequenced material: blood, either unsorted or a sorted T cell fraction (not recorded which). The receptors stem from a male donor with ankylosing spondylitis or in good health (not recorded which).

This clonotype was seen only a few times. The V call is TRBV7-9, the J call TRBJ2-3, with D possibly being TRBD1 (7 bases). Looked up from germline, CDR1 is SEHNR and CDR2 is FQNEAQ (reference sequence). The CDR3 runs to 14 residues. V dropped 5 bases and J dropped 7 bases, with 16 bases sitting between them. As DNA, the CDR3 is TGTGCCAGCAGCCATCCGACAGGGAGGAATACGCAGTATTTT. Encoded protein: CASSHPTGRNTQYF.

There are many counts of this clonotype. The chain has TRBV12-3 or TRBV12-4 and TRBJ2-7; tentatively, D is TRBD1 (6 bases). Trimming left V 5 bases short and J 7 bases short, with 18 bases between. The CDR3 runs to 14 residues. In nucleotides, the CDR3 is TGTGCCAGCAGTACTGCCCTACAGGGTCAAGAGCAGTACTTC. Amino acids: CASSTALQGQEQYF.

This clonotype came up many times. The chain links TRBV6-2 or TRBV6-3 to TRBJ2-5; 7 positions agree with TRBD2. The germline CDR1 and CDR2 sequences are MNHEY and SVGEGT. Losses at the gene ends were 6 bases for V and 4 bases for J; bases not matched to a gene: 14. This CDR3 has 16 amino acids. Here the CDR3 DNA reads TGTGCCAGCAGACGTACCCTCCGGGGAGGGAGAGAGACCCAGTACTTC. Residues: CASRRTLRGGRETQYF.

This clonotype was counted a few times. The chain links TRBV5-1 to TRBJ1-1; D gene uncertain. The V and J ends lost 7 bases and 10 bases respectively, with 20 bases between them. CDR1 and CDR2 (germline): SGHRS, YFSETQ. This CDR3 region has 13 residues. CDR3 protein: CASGSGPTPTAFF. The CDR3, as DNA: TGCGCCAGCGGTTCGGGTCCCACCCCGACAGCTTTCTTT.

This chain links TRBV30 with TRBJ1-1; D is possibly TRBD1 (5 bases). V was clipped by 0 bases and J by 1 base, with 6 bases between them. The CDR3 runs 13 residues. Germline loops: CDR1 GTSNPN, CDR2 SVGIG (reference sequence). The CDR3 nucleotides are TGTGCCTGGAGTGTAGGGGAGAACACTGAAGCTTTCTTT. This encodes CAWSVGENTEAFF.

This clonotype was found many times. V and J are TRBV20-1 and TRBJ1-2, with D possibly being TRBD1 (5 bases). The germline CDR1 and CDR2 sequences are DFQATT and SNEGSKA (reference sequence). V was shortened by 0 bases and J by 4 bases, with 12 bases between the two germline ends. The CDR3 extends over 14 amino acids. The CDR3 is CSARDQGRAYGYTF. For the CDR3, the DNA is TGCAGTGCTAGAGATCAGGGCAGGGCCTATGGCTACACCTTC.

This clonotype was seen at least ten times. The chain has TRBV12-3 or TRBV12-4 and TRBJ2-1; no clear D. This CDR3 region has 14 residues. V was trimmed by 0 bases and J by 6 bases, leaving 9 bases between them. The chain's CDR3 is CASSLAQFPNEQFF. The DNA of the CDR3 is TGTGCCAGCAGTTTAGCGCAATTTCCCAATGAGCAGTTCTTC.

This clonotype was detected ten times or more. The CDR3 coding sequence is TGTGCCAGCAGTTACTCGTACGGGAGGGCCGGCGGGGAGCTGTTTTTT. Its translation is CASSYSYGRAGGELFF. The V gene is TRBV6-2 or TRBV6-3, the J gene TRBJ2-2; the match to TRBD2 covers 8 bases. Losses at the gene ends were 0 bases for V and 7 bases for J; bases not matched to a gene: 7. The CDR3 runs to 16 residues. The germline CDR1 and CDR2 sequences are MNHEY and SVGEGT.

This clonotype occurred a few times. The chain couples TRBV6-2 or TRBV6-3 to TRBJ2-2, with D possibly matching TRBD1 (6 bases). The V and J ends lost 6 bases and 2 bases respectively, with 16 bases between them. Germline CDR1 is MNHEY and CDR2 is SVGEGT. The CDR3 spans 16 residues. CDR3 sequence reads: CASRPLQTGNTGELFF. The CDR3 bases are TGTGCCAGCAGACCACTCCAGACAGGAAACACCGGGGAGCTGTTTTTT.

This clonotype has at least ten counts. V usage is TRBV24-1 and J usage is TRBJ2-3; the match to TRBD1 covers 8 bases. This CDR3 contains 15 residues. Germline V lookup: CDR1 KGHDR, CDR2 SFDVKD. V was clipped by 4 bases and J by 3 bases; unmatched bases: 5. The DNA of the CDR3 is TGTGCCACCAGTGAATCAGGGGGCGGAACAGATACGCAGTATTTT. Translated, it gives CATSESGGGTDTQYF.

This clonotype was seen a few times. The rearrangement uses TRBV7-2 and TRBJ2-7, with TRBD1 matching 8 bases. This CDR3 comprises 17 residues. Germline assignment: CDR1 SGHTA and CDR2 FQGNSA. V gave up 3 bases and J gave up 5 bases; unmatched junction bases: 15. The CDR3 sequence is CASSFSGSAGGINEQYF. In DNA form, the CDR3 reads TGTGCCAGCAGCTTTAGTGGGTCTGCAGGGGGCATCAACGAGCAGTACTTC.

This clonotype has at least ten counts. The chain couples TRBV9 to TRBJ1-3, with D possibly being TRBD1 (6 bases). The germline V gene has CDR1 SGDLS and CDR2 YYNGEE. Between the trimmed V and J ends, which lost 3 bases and 9 bases, there was a span of 19 bases. The length of the CDR3 is 15 residues. This CDR3 is CASSATRGSVGTIYF. The CDR3 nucleotides are TGTGCCAGCAGCGCAACCAGGGGATCGGTCGGCACCATATATTTT.

A remark on this clonotype: Since a much larger clone is just one base distant, this may be a read error. The CDR3 loop reads CSSRSQATGYNEQFF. CDR3 nucleotides: TGCAGTTCTAGATCCCAGGCCACGGGCTACAATGAGCAGTTCTTC. This chain connects TRBV20-1 to TRBJ2-1; D remains ambiguous. Germline CDR1 and CDR2: DFQATT and SNEGSKA (reference sequence). The CDR3 covers 15 residues.

This clonotype was observed a handful of times. A much larger clone differs by one base, so this may be a read error. The CDR3 DNA reads TGCGCCAGCAGCTTGGTGACTAGCGGGTCCGCCTCCGAGCAGTACTTC. Its protein product is CASSLVTSGSASEQYF. The V and J genes are TRBV5-1 and TRBJ2-7; 10 positions agree with TRBD2. Germline V gene lookup returns CDR1 SGHRS and CDR2 YFSETQ. The CDR3 is made up of 16 amino acids. V trimming: 0 bases; J trimming: 6 bases; junction bases outside the gene matches: 9.

This clonotype was recorded many times. The rearrangement links TRBV12-3 or TRBV12-4 to TRBJ2-7; the match to TRBD2 covers 8 bases. There are 15 residues in the CDR3. Germline trimming cut 5 bases from V and 2 bases from J; bases unmatched to any gene: 8. In DNA, the CDR3 is TGTGCCAGCAGTCTCTCGGGACTAGGAGCCTACGAGCAGTACTTC. This sequence encodes CASSLSGLGAYEQYF.

In its sample, this clonotype was seen once. Given a much more abundant clone one base away, this may be a read error. The rearrangement joins TRBV11-3 to TRBJ2-7; no definite D call. Trimming took off 5 bases at V and 3 bases at J, with 14 bases between the two ends. Germline V gene data show CDR1 as SGHNT and CDR2 as YENEEA. The length of the CDR3 is 14 residues. CDR3 DNA sequence: TGTGCCAGCAGCCCAGTGGTAAGACACTACGAGCAGTACTTC. This translates into CASSPVVRHYEQYF. The full variable domain, in which reference TRBV11-3 and TRBJ2-7 provide the parts outside the CDR3, is EAGVVQSPRYKIIEKKQPVAFWCNPISGHNTLYWYLQNLGQGPELLIRYENEEAVDDSQLPKDRFSAERLKGVDSTLKIQPAELGDSAVYLCASSPVVRHYEQYFGPGTRLTVT.

In its sample, this clonotype was seen many times. The chain uses TRBV5-1 and TRBJ2-7, with D perhaps TRBD2 (6 bases). V was pared by 4 bases and J by 2 bases, with 13 bases between. This CDR3 has 14 residues. The germline V gene has CDR1 SGHRS and CDR2 YFSETQ. The CDR3 reads CASSGRDSPYEQYF. The CDR3 DNA follows: TGCGCCAGCAGCGGCCGGGACTCTCCCTACGAGCAGTACTTC.

This clonotype was observed at least ten times. The genes are TRBV3-1 and TRBJ1-2; D gene ambiguous. V lost 3 bases and J 2 bases, leaving 4 bases between the germline ends. This CDR3 comprises 12 residues. Per the germline V gene, CDR1 is LGHDT and CDR2 is YNNKEL (reference sequence). CDR3 region: CASSQLNYGYTF. The CDR3 DNA is TGTGCCAGCAGCCAGCTCAACTATGGCTACACCTTC.

Only a few counts were recorded for this clonotype. The rearrangement joins TRBV7-2 to TRBJ2-2; D is unresolved. This CDR3 spans 15 amino acids. The V and J ends lost 5 bases and 4 bases respectively, with 14 bases between them. Germline V lookup: CDR1 SGHTA, CDR2 FQGNSA. The CDR3 DNA is TGTGCCAGCAGCCGTATCGGAGTCTCCACCGGGGAGCTGTTTTTT. This encodes CASSRIGVSTGELFF.

This clonotype has at least ten counts. The chain employs TRBV25-1 and TRBJ2-2; D is unresolved. The germline gives CDR1 MGHDK, CDR2 SYGVNS. Trimming pared 1 base from V and 4 bases from J, leaving 13 bases between. The length of the CDR3 is 16 residues. The CDR3 DNA follows: TGTGCCAGCAGTGAATTAAACGGATACAGCACCGGGGAGCTGTTTTTT. It translates to CASSELNGYSTGELFF.

In this sample, this clonotype turned up many times. This sequence joins TRBV7-2 and TRBJ2-1, with TRBD2 matching 8 bases. Per germline, CDR1 SGHTA and CDR2 FQGNSA. V dropped 7 bases and J dropped 0; count of bases not matched to a gene: 8. This CDR3 has 16 amino acids. As DNA, the CDR3 is TGTGCCAGCATGTGGCGGGAGGTAAGCTCCTACAATGAGCAGTTCTTC. Translating gives CASMWREVSSYNEQFF.

This clonotype was picked up many times. This chain links TRBV6-2 or TRBV6-3 with TRBJ1-1, with 7 bases aligning to TRBD1. Germline CDR1 reads MNHEY; CDR2 reads SVGEGT. V shed 6 bases and J 5 bases; nucleotides not matched to a gene: 12. This CDR3 region has 15 residues. CDR3 nucleotide sequence: TGTGCCAGCAGGACACCTCACAGGGGTAAAACTGAAGCTTTCTTT. Its translation: CASRTPHRGKTEAFF.

This clonotype was seen at least ten times. The chain joins TRBV18 to TRBJ2-1; 7 nucleotides align to TRBD2. The V gene end was trimmed by 5 bases and the J gene end by 8 bases; junction bases not matched to a gene: 9. Germline V gene lookup returns CDR1 KGHSH and CDR2 LQKENI. This CDR3 has 14 amino acids. CDR3 in amino acids: CASSSRRGGDEQFF. CDR3 DNA sequence: TGTGCCAGCTCATCCCGGCGGGGAGGGGATGAGCAGTTCTTC.

Many counts were recorded for this clonotype. The chain joins TRBV13 to TRBJ2-7; 7 positions agree with TRBD1. Germline values: CDR1 PRHDT, CDR2 FYEKMQ (reference sequence). Losses at the gene ends were 4 bases for V and 0 bases for J; bases not matched to a gene: 6. There are 15 residues in the CDR3. The CDR3 nucleotides are TGTGCCAGCAGCTCCCGGGACAGCAGCTCCTACGAGCAGTACTTC. Residues: CASSSRDSSSYEQYF.

The chain carries TRBV27 and TRBJ2-3; D might be TRBD2 (6 bases). The length of the CDR3 is 15 residues. Germline loops: CDR1 MNHEY, CDR2 SMNVEV (reference sequence). V was pared by 5 bases and J by 3 bases, with 15 bases between. CDR3 loop: CASSNSGSRTDTQYF. CDR3 coding DNA: TGTGCCAGCAGTAACTCCGGGAGTCGGACAGATACGCAGTATTTT.

This clonotype was recorded many times. V gene TRBV12-3 or TRBV12-4 combines with J gene TRBJ2-1; 7 positions agree with TRBD2. Trimming cost V 4 bases and J 8 bases; bases outside gene matches: 5. The CDR3 totals 13 residues. The CDR3 loop is CASSSGAGDEQFF. The CDR3 bases are TGTGCCAGCAGTTCGGGCGCGGGGGATGAGCAGTTCTTC.

Many counts were recorded for this clonotype. V and J are TRBV12-3 or TRBV12-4 and TRBJ2-2; D is unclear. V was trimmed by 5 bases and J by 6 bases, leaving 7 bases between them. The CDR3 sequence is 12 residues long. The CDR3 here is CASSLWSGELFF. The CDR3 DNA sequence: TGTGCCAGCAGTCTCTGGTCCGGGGAGCTGTTTTTT.

The rearrangement links TRBV20-1 to TRBJ2-7, with a possible D match to TRBD2 (6 bases). The V gene lost 3 bases and the J gene lost 5 bases, with 14 bases spanning the gap. The CDR3 length is 13 residues. Germline CDR1 and CDR2: DFQATT and SNEGSKA (reference sequence). For the CDR3, the DNA is TGCAGTGCTAGCGGGAGTGAGTTAAACGAGCAGTACTTC. It translates to CSASGSELNEQYF.

The sample holds a few counts of this clonotype. V gene TRBV19 combines with J gene TRBJ2-7; D call uncertain. Trimming stripped 3 bases from V and 6 bases from J, with 18 bases between. The CDR3 has 15 amino acids. Germline V lookup: CDR1 LNHDA, CDR2 SQIVND (reference sequence). The DNA for the CDR3 is TGTGCCAGTAGTATGGGCGTGAGTGTACTTTCCGAGCAGTACTTC. It translates to CASSMGVSVLSEQYF.

This clonotype occurred many times. J is TRBJ2-4 and V is TRBV12-3 or TRBV12-4, with a possible D match to TRBD1 (6 bases). This CDR3 has 13 residues. V was trimmed by 6 bases and J by 6 bases, leaving 12 bases between them. As DNA, the CDR3 is TGTGCCAGCAGCATCGGACAGTTAAACATTCAGTACTTC. The encoded protein is CASSIGQLNIQYF.

This clonotype appeared a few times. A read error is possible here, since a much larger clone lies one base away. The chain employs TRBV3-1 and TRBJ2-1; D might be TRBD2 (6 bases). CDR1 and CDR2 (germline): LGHDT, YNNKEL (reference sequence). The CDR3 has 15 amino acids. The CDR3 sequence is CASSPTSPWGNGQFF. In DNA, the CDR3 is TGTGCCAGCAGCCCAACTAGCCCGTGGGGGAATGGGCAGTTCTTC.